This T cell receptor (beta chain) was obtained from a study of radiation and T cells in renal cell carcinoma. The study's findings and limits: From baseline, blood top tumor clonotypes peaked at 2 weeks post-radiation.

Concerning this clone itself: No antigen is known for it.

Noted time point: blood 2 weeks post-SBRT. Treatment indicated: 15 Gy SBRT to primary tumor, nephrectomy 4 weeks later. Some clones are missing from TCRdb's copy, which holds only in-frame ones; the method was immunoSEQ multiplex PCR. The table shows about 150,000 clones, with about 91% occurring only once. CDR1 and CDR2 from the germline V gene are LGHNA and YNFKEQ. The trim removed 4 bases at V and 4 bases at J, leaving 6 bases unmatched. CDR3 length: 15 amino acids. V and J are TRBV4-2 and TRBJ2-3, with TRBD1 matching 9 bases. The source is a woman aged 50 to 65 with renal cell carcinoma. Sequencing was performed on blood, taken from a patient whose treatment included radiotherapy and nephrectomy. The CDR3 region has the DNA TGTGCCAGCAGCCGGGACAGGGCTTCTTCAGATACGCAGTATTTT. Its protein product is CASSRDRASSDTQYF.